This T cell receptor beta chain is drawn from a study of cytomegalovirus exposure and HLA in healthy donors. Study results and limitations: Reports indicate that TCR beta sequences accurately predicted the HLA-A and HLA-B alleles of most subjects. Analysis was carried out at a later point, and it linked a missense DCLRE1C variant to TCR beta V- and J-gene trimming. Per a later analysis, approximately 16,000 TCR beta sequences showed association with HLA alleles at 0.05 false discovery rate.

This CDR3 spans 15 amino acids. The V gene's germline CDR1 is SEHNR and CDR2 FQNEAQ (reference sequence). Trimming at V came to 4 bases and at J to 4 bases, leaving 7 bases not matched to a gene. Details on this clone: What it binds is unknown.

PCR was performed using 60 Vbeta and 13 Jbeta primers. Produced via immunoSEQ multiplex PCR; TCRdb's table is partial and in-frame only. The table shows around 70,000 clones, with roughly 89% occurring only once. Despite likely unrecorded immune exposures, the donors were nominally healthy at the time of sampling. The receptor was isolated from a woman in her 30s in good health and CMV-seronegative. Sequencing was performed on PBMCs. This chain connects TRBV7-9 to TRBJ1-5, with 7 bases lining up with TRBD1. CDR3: CASSSDRARNQPQHF. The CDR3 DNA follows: TGTGCCAGCAGCTCCGACAGGGCGAGAAATCAGCCCCAGCATTTT.